The 10 T cell receptor beta chains below were found in one sample sequenced in a study of cytomegalovirus exposure and HLA in healthy donors (dated by TCRdb to 2016 to 2017). Library prep was done by the immunoSEQ multiplex PCR assay. A mixture of 60 forward primers for TCR Vbeta segments and 13 reverse primers for TCR Jbeta segments was used in the multiplex PCR. TCRdb took this table from immuneACCESS and kept in-frame rearrangements with V and J called. Such tables lack part of the clones; where checked against another copy, unresolved V genes explain under half of the gap, and the rest is unexplained. Counted in this sample were about 200,000 clones; more than 65% of them appeared once. The ten largest clonotypes hold roughly 1.5% of the sample. Sequencing input: PBMCs. These TCRs come from a girl under 18 in good health and CMV-seropositive.

The chain joins TRBV4-1 to TRBJ2-7; TRBD1 matches 12 bases. Germline V CDR1 and CDR2: MGHRA, YSYEKL. V shed 3 bases and J 5 bases; nucleotides not matched to a gene: 8. This CDR3 is 16 amino acids long. The CDR3 DNA is TGCGCCAGCAGCCAGCTACCGGGACAGGGGGCGCACGAGCAGTACTTC. Residues: CASSQLPGQGAHEQYF.

The chain links TRBV4-3 to TRBJ2-3; 8 bases agree with TRBD2. CDR1 is LGHNA and CDR2 is YSLEER in the germline V gene. V lost 0 bases to trimming and J lost 3 bases; unmatched junction nucleotides: 8. This CDR3 contains 17 residues. This chain's CDR3 is CASSQDTGGAGTDTQYF. CDR3 DNA sequence: TGCGCCAGCAGCCAAGATACCGGGGGGGCCGGAACAGATACGCAGTATTTT.

The chain has TRBV4-2 and TRBJ2-5; tentatively, D is TRBD1 (6 bases). This CDR3 has 16 amino acids. Deletions cut 0 bases from V and 1 base from J, with 12 bases between. The germline gives CDR1 LGHNA, CDR2 YNFKEQ. The CDR3 loop is CASSQEEGTPQETQYF. CDR3 in DNA: TGTGCCAGCAGCCAAGAAGAGGGGACACCCCAAGAGACCCAGTACTTC.

This chain links TRBV27 with TRBJ1-1; tentatively, D is TRBD1 (5 bases). CDR1 and CDR2 from the germline V gene are MNHEY and SMNVEV (reference sequence). The CDR3 has 14 amino acids. Trimming cost V 7 bases and J 0 bases, with 12 bases left between them. CDR3 region: CASTSGGMNTEAFF. In DNA form, the CDR3 reads TGTGCCAGCACCTCGGGGGGAATGAACACTGAAGCTTTCTTT.

The V and J genes are TRBV5-5 and TRBJ2-7; 7 bases map to TRBD1. The J segment lost 5 bases and the V segment lost 3 bases, leaving 17 bases of the junction unmatched. Germline loops: CDR1 SGHKS, CDR2 YYEKEE (reference sequence). The CDR3 runs 17 residues. This CDR3 is CASSSPHIRQGYDEQYF. The CDR3 DNA reads as TGTGCCAGCAGCTCTCCTCACATTCGACAGGGTTACGACGAGCAGTACTTC. Complete variable domain (other parts from reference TRBV5-5 and TRBJ2-7): DAGVTQSPTHLIKTRGQQVTLRCSPISGHKSVSWYQQVLGQGPQFIFQYYEKEERGRGNFPDRFSARQFPNYSSELNVNALLLGDSALYLCASSSPHIRQGYDEQYFGPGTRLTVT.

The chain couples TRBV6-1 to TRBJ1-1, with D unclear. This CDR3 is 11 amino acids long. V lost 6 bases to trimming and J lost 11 bases, with 13 bases between them. Germline V gene lookup returns CDR1 MNHNS and CDR2 SASEGT. This CDR3 reads CASRTAPEAFF. The CDR3 nucleotides are TGTGCCAGCAGAACAGCCCCCGAGGCTTTCTTT.

The gene calls are TRBV21-1 and TRBJ2-5; TRBD2, the table's D call, was not compared with the DNA. TRBV21-1 is a recognized pseudogene. The CDR3 has 12 amino acids. CDR3 DNA: TGTGCCAGCTTGGGGGGGTGGGAGACCCAGTACTTC. It translates to CASLGGWETQYF.

The chain has TRBV7-7 and TRBJ1-3; D might be TRBD1 (5 bases). Per the germline V gene, CDR1 is SSHAT and CDR2 is FNYEAQ (reference sequence). The CDR3 extends over 15 amino acids. V was clipped by 5 bases and J by 0 bases, with 11 bases between them. CDR3 region: CASSHDSSSGNTIYF. The CDR3 nucleotides are TGTGCCAGCAGCCATGACAGCAGCTCTGGAAACACCATATATTTT.

V is TRBV7-9 and J is TRBJ2-5, with D perhaps matching TRBD1 (5 bases). Trimming took 5 bases from V and 0 from J, leaving 13 bases between them. The CDR3 length is 15 residues. The germline gives CDR1 SEHNR, CDR2 FQNEAQ (reference sequence). CDR3 nucleotide sequence: TGTGCCAGCAGCCAGACCGCAGGGTACCAAGAGACCCAGTACTTC. Protein product: CASSQTAGYQETQYF.

J is TRBJ2-5 and V is TRBV5-1; 11 nucleotides align to TRBD2. This CDR3 has 16 residues. V lost 2 bases and J lost 1; bases outside the gene matches: 4. The germline V gene encodes CDR1 SGHRS and CDR2 YFSETQ. CDR3 coding DNA: TGCGCCAGCAGCTTAGGAACTAGCGGGGGCCAAGAGACCCAGTACTTC. Amino acids: CASSLGTSGGQETQYF.